This T cell receptor (beta chain) is drawn from a study of sequential checkpoint blockade in melanoma. At the level of the study: Patients were randomized 1:1 to nivolumab-then-ipilimumab or ipilimumab-then-nivolumab first-line. Both treatment sequences were followed by maintenance nivolumab.

The length of the CDR3 is 15 residues. Germline lookup yields CDR1 LNHDA and CDR2 SQIVND (reference sequence). Trimming stripped 3 bases from V and 4 bases from J, with 15 bases between. Indicated treatment: randomized to nivolumab then ipilimumab (arm A) or the reverse (arm B). None of the patients previously received DNA-damaging chemotherapy. Using immunoSEQ multiplex PCR, the repertoire was profiled, and TCRdb retains in-frame clones only, with some absent. There are 10,000 to 11,000 clones in the sample; about 50% occur only once, and roughly 16% lies in the top ten. This clone showed up just once.

The sequence was collected from a human donor with melanoma. The source was CD8+ T cells sorted from blood (inferred from file names), collected from a patient given nivolumab and ipilimumab in sequence. The chain recombines TRBV19 with TRBJ1-2, with D uncertain. The CDR3 DNA reads as TGTGCCAGTAGTATCGACTCCCCGGGGATCTATGGCTACACCTTC. This translates into CASSIDSPGIYGYTF.